This entry concerns a single TCR beta chain. The assay was immunoSEQ multiplex PCR, and TCRdb's table has in-frame clones only and misses some. The sample lists around 85,000 clones, around 94% occurring once. This sample is part of a study of technical replicates of blood from a few donors. The ends were cut back, 5 bases at V and 3 bases at J, with 11 bases in the middle. This CDR3 is built from 13 residues. Germline V gives CDR1 SGHTA, CDR2 FQGNSA. The chain is built from TRBV7-2 and TRBJ2-7, with D maybe TRBD2 (6 bases). The sequence was collected from a human donor in good health. The specimen sequenced was T cells isolated from PBMCs. Written as DNA, the CDR3 is TGTGCCAGCAGCCGGAGGGGAGTCTACGAGCAGTACTTC. It specifies CASSRRGVYEQYF.